The clone carrying this TCR beta chain was counted a few times. The CDR3 contains 14 residues. CDR1 and CDR2 (germline): LNHDA, SQIVND (reference sequence). Germline trimming cut 7 bases from V and 3 bases from J; bases unmatched to any gene: 5. The data were obtained in a study of T cells in Graves' hyperthyroidism and ophthalmopathy. Amplified TCR beta CDR3 regions came from RNA transcripts. A set of HTBI primers served as the primers for a first-round RT-PCR of the TCR CDR3. A single record per CDR3 protein comes from TCRdb applying MiXCR to the multiplex PCR reads. The data contain 410,000 or so distinct CDR3 sequences, roughly 14% of them seen just once; the ten biggest clones take up roughly 13%.

This clonotype was obtained from a man younger than 35 with Graves' ophthalmopathy. Sequencing was carried out using blood. V and J are TRBV19 and TRBJ2-1; 8 bases are shared with TRBD1. CDR3 in DNA: TGTGCCAGTACATTGACAGGGGACTACAATGAGCAGTTCTTC. It encodes CASTLTGDYNEQFF.